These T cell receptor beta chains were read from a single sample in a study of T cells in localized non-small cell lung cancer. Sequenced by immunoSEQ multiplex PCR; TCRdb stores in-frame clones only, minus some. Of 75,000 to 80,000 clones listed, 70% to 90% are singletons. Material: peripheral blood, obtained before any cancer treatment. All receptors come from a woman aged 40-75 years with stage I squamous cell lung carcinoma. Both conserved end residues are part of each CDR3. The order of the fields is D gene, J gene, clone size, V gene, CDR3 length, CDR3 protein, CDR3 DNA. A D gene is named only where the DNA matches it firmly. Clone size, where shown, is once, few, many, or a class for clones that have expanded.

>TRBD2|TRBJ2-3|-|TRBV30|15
CAWSVSGGGLDTQYF
TGTGCCTGGAGTGTATCCGGGGGGGGCTTGGATACGCAGTATTTT
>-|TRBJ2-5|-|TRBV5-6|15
CASSLGRGTQETQYF
TGTGCCAGCAGCTTGGGCCGGGGAACCCAAGAGACCCAGTACTTC
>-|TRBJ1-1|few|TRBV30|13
CAWSRGLNTEAFF
TGTGCCTGGAGTCGGGGTCTGAACACTGAAGCTTTCTTT
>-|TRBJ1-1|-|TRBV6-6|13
CASIRDVNTEAFF
TGTGCCAGCATTAGAGATGTGAACACTGAAGCTTTCTTT
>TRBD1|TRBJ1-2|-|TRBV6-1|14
CASRGQGVVYGYTF
TGTGCCAGCAGAGGACAGGGTGTAGTGTATGGCTACACCTTC
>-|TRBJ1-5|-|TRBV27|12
CASGVIQQPQHF
TGTGCCAGCGGGGTCATCCAGCAGCCCCAGCATTTT
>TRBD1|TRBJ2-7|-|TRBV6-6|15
CASSYEGAGSYEQYF
TGTGCCAGCAGTTACGAGGGGGCCGGCTCCTACGAGCAGTACTTC
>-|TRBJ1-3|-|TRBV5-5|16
CASSYDHGASGNTIYF
TGTGCCAGCAGTTACGACCATGGGGCATCTGGAAACACCATATATTTT
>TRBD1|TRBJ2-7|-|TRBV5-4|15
CASSYGQGSRYEQYF
TGTGCCAGCAGCTACGGACAGGGATCACGCTACGAGCAGTACTTC
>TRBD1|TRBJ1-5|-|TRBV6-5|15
CASSADRRRNQPQHF
TGTGCCAGCAGTGCGGACAGGAGACGCAATCAGCCCCAGCATTTT
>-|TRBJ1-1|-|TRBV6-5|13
CASSSNRNTEAFF
TGTGCCAGCAGCTCAAACAGGAACACTGAAGCTTTCTTT
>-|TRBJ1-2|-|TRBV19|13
CASTDRSNYGYTF
TGTGCCAGTACCGACAGGAGTAACTATGGCTACACCTTC
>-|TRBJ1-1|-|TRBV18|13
CASSPNTDSEAFF
TGTGCCAGCTCACCTAACACGGATTCTGAAGCTTTCTTT
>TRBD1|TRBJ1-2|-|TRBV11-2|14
CASSLEGQVTGYTF
TGTGCCAGCAGCTTAGAGGGACAGGTGACGGGCTACACCTTC